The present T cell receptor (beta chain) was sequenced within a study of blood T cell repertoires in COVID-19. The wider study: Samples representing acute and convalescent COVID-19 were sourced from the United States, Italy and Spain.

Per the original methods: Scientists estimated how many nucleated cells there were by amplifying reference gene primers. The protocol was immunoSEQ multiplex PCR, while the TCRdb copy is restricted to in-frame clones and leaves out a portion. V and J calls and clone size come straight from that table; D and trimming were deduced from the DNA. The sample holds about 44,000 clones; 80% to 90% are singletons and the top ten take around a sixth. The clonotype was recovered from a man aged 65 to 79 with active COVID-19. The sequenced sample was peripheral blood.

CDR3: CASSDDRNQPQHF. CDR3 bases: TGTGCCAGCAGTGACGACAGGAATCAGCCCCAGCATTTT. This chain joins TRBV6-2 or TRBV6-3 and TRBJ1-5, with D tentatively TRBD1 (6 bases). Per the germline V gene, CDR1 is MNHEY and CDR2 is SVGEGT. The CDR3 sequence is 13 residues long. Trimming left V 5 bases short and J 4 bases short, with 9 bases between.